These 30 T cell receptor beta chains originate from one sample sequenced in a study of control samples from healthy donors and cancer patients. Using immunoSEQ multiplex PCR, the repertoire was profiled, and TCRdb retains in-frame clones only, with some absent. In the table there are 130,000 or so clones, about 90% of which are singletons. Sequencing input: blood. The source of these receptors is a man in his late teens or twenties in good health.

The V and J genes are TRBV6-4 and TRBJ1-5; 7 bases align to TRBD1. This CDR3 contains 14 residues. With 6 bases clipped from V and 1 base from J, the junction kept 3 bases outside the gene matches. Germline CDR1 is MRHNA and CDR2 is SNTAGT. The CDR3 region is CASSPTGSNQPQHF. CDR3 bases: TGTGCCAGCAGCCCGACAGGGAGCAATCAGCCCCAGCATTTT.

The V call is TRBV5-4, the J call TRBJ1-2, with 9 bases matching TRBD1. Germline values: CDR1 SGHNT, CDR2 YYREEE (reference sequence). CDR3 length: 14 amino acids. V was clipped by 9 bases and J by 7 bases; unmatched bases: 13. Here the CDR3 reads CAIQNTTGGGGYTF. CDR3 DNA: TGTGCCATCCAAAACACCACAGGGGGCGGTGGCTACACCTTC.

This clone was counted once. CDR3 nucleotide sequence: TGTGCTGGGGCGACAGGGCCCTCGGGGAATGAGCAGTTCTTC. This codes for CAGATGPSGNEQFF. This chain joins TRBV5-8 and TRBJ2-1, with 7 bases fitting TRBD1. Per germline, CDR1 SGHTS and CDR2 YDEGEE. This CDR3 spans 14 amino acids.

The chain's CDR3 is CASSQKAGGGSKQFF. The CDR3 DNA reads TGCGCCAGCAGCCAAAAGGCCGGGGGAGGAAGCAAGCAGTTCTTC. V is TRBV4-1 and J is TRBJ2-1, with D maybe TRBD2 (6 bases). Germline V gives CDR1 MGHRA, CDR2 YSYEKL. The CDR3 sequence is 15 residues long. Trimming removed 2 bases from V and 11 bases from J, with 19 bases in between.

The chain carries TRBV5-4 and TRBJ1-6, with D perhaps matching TRBD1 (6 bases). Germline loops: CDR1 SGHNT, CDR2 YYREEE (reference sequence). The CDR3 is 17 amino acids. V gave up 0 bases and J gave up 10 bases, with 20 bases separating them. CDR3 sequence: CASSLAPYRESRSPLHF. The CDR3 DNA reads TGTGCCAGCAGCTTGGCTCCCTACAGGGAATCTCGGTCACCCCTCCACTTT.

The chain carries TRBV12-3 or TRBV12-4 and TRBJ1-1, with 7 nucleotides matching TRBD1. CDR3 size: 13 residues. Trimming cost V 4 bases and J 5 bases; bases outside gene matches: 4. CDR3 coding DNA: TGTGCCAGCAGTTCAGGGGGAAAGACTGAAGCTTTCTTT. Translated: CASSSGGKTEAFF.

The chain joins TRBV5-5 to TRBJ2-7; D gene unclear. Germline V CDR1 and CDR2: SGHKS, YYEKEE (reference sequence). V lost 1 base and J lost 5, with 10 bases in between. The CDR3 has 13 residues. The CDR3 loop reads CASSLRVVDEQYF. The CDR3 coding sequence is TGTGCCAGCAGCTTGAGAGTGGTAGACGAGCAGTACTTC.

This clone was recorded once. V and J are TRBV5-6 and TRBJ1-4, with 7 bases fitting TRBD1. J lost 0 bases, V lost 4 bases, and 9 bases had no gene match. The CDR3 sequence is 17 residues long. The germline gives CDR1 SGHDT, CDR2 YYEEEE. The CDR3 DNA is TGTGCCAGCAGCCATAACGACAGGGTCACAACTAATGAAAAACTGTTTTTT. This codes for CASSHNDRVTTNEKLFF.

V is TRBV18 and J is TRBJ2-7; 9 bases match TRBD1. Germline V lookup: CDR1 KGHSH, CDR2 LQKENI. The CDR3 is made up of 13 amino acids. The V and J ends lost 3 bases and 6 bases, in that order; junction bases with no gene match: 3. In DNA form, the CDR3 reads TGTGCCAGCTCACCTTGGACAGGGGCCGAGCAGTACTTC. Its translation is CASSPWTGAEQYF. Full variable domain (remainder filled in from reference TRBV18 and TRBJ2-7): NAGVMQNPRHLVRRRGQEARLRCSPMKGHSHVYWYRQLPEEGLKFMVYLQKENIIDESGMPKERFSAEFPKEGPSILRIQQVVRGDSAAYFCASSPWTGAEQYFGPGTRLTVT.

The chain carries TRBV5-1 and TRBJ2-7, with a weak D call TRBD2 (5 bases). Germline CDR1 is SGHRS and CDR2 is YFSETQ. V was clipped by 0 bases and J by 0 bases, with 10 bases between them. CDR3 size: 15 residues. CDR3 protein: CASSLASGSSYEQYF. The CDR3 nucleotides read TGCGCCAGCAGCTTGGCCTCGGGGAGCTCCTACGAGCAGTACTTC.

The V gene is TRBV6-6, the J gene TRBJ1-4; a possible D gene is TRBD1 (6 bases). The germline V and J ends were trimmed by 6 bases and 8 bases, with 16 bases remaining between them. The CDR3 is 14 residues long. From germline, CDR1 is MNHNY and CDR2 SVGAGI (reference sequence). For the CDR3, the DNA is TGTGCCAGCAGCGTACAGGGTAACGGGGAAAAACTGTTTTTT. This encodes CASSVQGNGEKLFF.

About this clone: Other DNA sequences of this sample code for an identical CDR3. This chain connects TRBV5-1 to TRBJ1-5; TRBD1 agrees at 9 bases. Per germline, CDR1 SGHRS and CDR2 YFSETQ. V was clipped by 4 bases and J by 1 base; unmatched bases: 3. CDR3 length: 15 residues. CDR3 in amino acids: CASSTGTGSNQPQHF. DNA of the CDR3: TGCGCCAGCAGCACTGGGACAGGGAGCAATCAGCCCCAGCATTTT.

The V call is TRBV7-2, the J call TRBJ2-4; D unclear. The V gene's germline CDR1 is SGHTA and CDR2 FQGNSA. The CDR3 has 16 amino acids. V lost 5 bases and J lost 0, with 14 bases in between. The CDR3 loop reads CASSQAPYIAKNIQYF. CDR3 DNA sequence: TGTGCCAGCAGCCAGGCCCCTTACATAGCCAAAAACATTCAGTACTTC.

DNA for the CDR3: TGTGCCATCAGTGAGACATACGAGCAGTACTTC. Its translation: CAISETYEQYF. This chain connects TRBV10-3 to TRBJ2-7; D remains ambiguous. The V end lost 2 bases, the J end lost 4 bases, and 3 bases lay between the germline ends. Germline values: CDR1 ENHRY, CDR2 SYGVKD. The CDR3 runs 11 residues.

This clone came up a few times. The chain links TRBV11-2 to TRBJ2-7, with D perhaps assigned TRBD1 or TRBD2 (6 bases each). Trimming took 5 bases from V and 4 from J, leaving 18 bases between them. CDR1 SGHAT and CDR2 FQNNGV come from the germline V gene. This CDR3 is 15 amino acids long. The CDR3 DNA sequence: TGTGCCAGCAGCCCGAGGGTGCAGGGGAGGTACGAGCAGTACTTC. Encoded protein: CASSPRVQGRYEQYF.

This rearrangement joins TRBV5-1 to TRBJ2-5; either TRBD1 or TRBD2 may fit D (5 bases each). The CDR3 extends over 13 amino acids. Looked up from germline, CDR1 is SGHRS and CDR2 is YFSETQ. V lost 2 bases and J 3 bases, leaving 8 bases between the germline ends. CDR3 loop: CASSFMGEETQYF. DNA for the CDR3: TGCGCCAGCAGCTTTATGGGGGAAGAGACCCAGTACTTC.

The chain has TRBV6-4 and TRBJ2-5, with a possible D match to TRBD1 (5 bases). The CDR3 runs to 19 residues. V gave up 0 bases and J gave up 5 bases, with 25 bases separating them. Germline-derived CDR1 and CDR2 are MRHNA and SNTAGT. The CDR3 loop reads CASSDSGPLNLSKAETQYF. The CDR3 DNA reads as TGTGCCAGCAGTGACTCGGGGCCTCTTAATCTTTCTAAAGCGGAGACCCAGTACTTC.

The chain couples TRBV6-4 to TRBJ1-6; 7 bases line up with TRBD1. CDR1 MRHNA and CDR2 SNTAGT come from the germline V gene. CDR3 length equals 15 residues. V lost 6 bases to trimming and J lost 9 bases; unmatched junction nucleotides: 11. This CDR3 is CASRKTGNVGSPLHF. The CDR3 DNA sequence: TGTGCCAGCAGAAAGACAGGGAATGTTGGTTCACCCCTCCACTTT.

This chain links TRBV4-2 with TRBJ1-2; 9 bases are shared with TRBD1. V gave up 3 bases and J gave up 5 bases; unmatched junction bases: 7. CDR3 length: 15 amino acids. The germline CDR1 and CDR2 sequences are LGHNA and YNFKEQ. The CDR3 spells CASSQLLGTGYGYTF. Written as DNA, the CDR3 is TGTGCCAGCAGCCAGCTCCTCGGGACAGGGTATGGCTACACCTTC.

The chain uses TRBV5-4 and TRBJ2-5; 8 nucleotides match TRBD1. This CDR3 has 14 amino acids. The V segment lost 4 bases and the J segment 4 bases; nucleotides outside the gene matches: 6. Germline V gene sequence: CDR1 SGHNT, CDR2 YYREEE (reference sequence). CDR3 bases: TGTGCCAGCAGCCACAGGACAGGGATAGAGACCCAGTACTTC. It specifies CASSHRTGIETQYF.

The chain joins TRBV27 to TRBJ2-3, with D perhaps matching TRBD1 (5 bases). Looked up from germline, CDR1 is MNHEY and CDR2 is SMNVEV (reference sequence). Trimming cost V 1 base and J 5 bases, with 10 bases left between them. This CDR3 is 14 amino acids long. The DNA of the CDR3 is TGTGCCAGCAGTTTATTTACAGGCCAAGATACGCAGTATTTT. Its translation is CASSLFTGQDTQYF.

This clone was seen once. V gene TRBV5-1 combines with J gene TRBJ1-2, with a possible D match to TRBD1 (6 bases). The germline V and J ends were trimmed by 4 bases and 1 base, with 14 bases remaining between them. CDR1 and CDR2 (germline): SGHRS, YFSETQ. The CDR3 covers 15 residues. CDR3 protein: CASSPELDSNYGYTF. The CDR3 DNA reads TGCGCCAGCAGCCCAGAACTGGACAGTAACTATGGCTACACCTTC.

This sequence joins TRBV28 and TRBJ1-5; no definite D call. CDR1 and CDR2 (germline): MDHEN, SYDVKM. V was shortened by 6 bases and J by 5 bases, with 8 bases between the two germline ends. The CDR3 has 12 amino acids. The CDR3 DNA sequence: TGTGCCAGCAGGGTGTTGGATCAGCCCCAGCATTTT. Its protein is CASRVLDQPQHF. Supplemented by reference TRBV28 and TRBJ1-5, the full variable domain reads DVKVTQSSRYLVKRTGEKVFLECVQDMDHENMFWYRQDPGLGLRLIYFSYDVKMKEKGDIPEGYSVSREKKERFSLILESASTNQTSMYLCASRVLDQPQHFGDGTRLSIL.

The V call is TRBV9, the J call TRBJ1-3; the match to TRBD1 covers 11 bases. V lost 3 bases, J lost 3 bases, and 8 bases stayed unmatched. This CDR3 region has 17 residues. From germline, CDR1 is SGDLS and CDR2 YYNGEE. CDR3 DNA: TGTGCCAGCAGCGACGCCGGGACAGGGGGAAGTGGAAACACCATATATTTT. Translation: CASSDAGTGGSGNTIYF. The full variable domain, rest sourced from reference TRBV9 and TRBJ1-3, is DSGVTQTPKHLITATGQRVTLRCSPRSGDLSVYWYQQSLDQGLQFLIQYYNGEERAKGNILERFSAQQFPDLHSELNLSSLELGDSALYFCASSDAGTGGSGNTIYFGEGSWLTVV.

V gene TRBV7-9 combines with J gene TRBJ1-4; D is unclear. V lost 5 bases to trimming and J lost 5 bases, with 15 bases between them. This CDR3 is 15 amino acids long. The V gene's germline CDR1 is SEHNR and CDR2 FQNEAQ (reference sequence). In nucleotides, the CDR3 is TGTGCCAGCAGCACCTCACCATGGGGAAATGAAAAACTGTTTTTT. It codes for CASSTSPWGNEKLFF. Supplemented by reference TRBV7-9 and TRBJ1-4, the full variable domain reads DTGVSQNPRHKITKRGQNVTFRCDPISEHNRLYWYRQTLGQGPEFLTYFQNEAQLEKSRLLSDRFSAERPKGSFSTLEIQRTEQGDSAMYLCASSTSPWGNEKLFFGSGTQLSVL.

V and J are TRBV7-8 and TRBJ2-2, with TRBD2 matching 8 bases. V lost 5 bases and J lost 3; bases outside the gene matches: 8. The CDR3 has 16 residues. Germline CDR1 and CDR2: SGHVS and FQNEAQ. The CDR3, as DNA: TGTGCCAGCAGCCGCCGGGGGGGCCTGTACACCGGGGAGCTGTTTTTT. Translated: CASSRRGGLYTGELFF.

The chain carries TRBV20-1 and TRBJ2-3; D is uncertain. Germline V gene data show CDR1 as DFQATT and CDR2 as SNEGSKA (reference sequence). The length of the CDR3 is 13 residues. Trimming removed 3 bases at V and 5 bases at J, with 12 bases between. The CDR3 here is CSASLLPLDTQYF. CDR3 in DNA: TGCAGTGCTAGTCTCCTGCCTTTAGATACGCAGTATTTT.

This chain joins TRBV19 and TRBJ1-2; D unresolved. There are 16 residues in the CDR3. V lost 0 bases, J lost 3 bases, and 14 bases lay in between. Per the germline V gene, CDR1 is LNHDA and CDR2 is SQIVND (reference sequence). The CDR3, as DNA: TGTGCCAGTAGTATAGAAAGCGGGGAATCCCACTATGGCTACACCTTC. This codes for CASSIESGESHYGYTF.

This clone was counted a single time. This chain uses TRBV7-9 with TRBJ1-2; D is uncertain. Trimming took off 5 bases at V and 5 bases at J, with 12 bases between the two ends. CDR1 is SEHNR and CDR2 is FQNEAQ in the germline V gene (reference sequence). The CDR3 has 13 residues. This CDR3 is CASSNPPPYGYTF. CDR3 bases: TGTGCCAGCAGCAATCCCCCCCCTTATGGCTACACCTTC.

The chain recombines TRBV11-2 with TRBJ2-2; D is ambiguous. V was pared by 0 bases and J by 6 bases, with 11 bases between. The CDR3 is 15 amino acids. The V gene's germline CDR1 is SGHAT and CDR2 FQNNGV. The CDR3: CASSLDYSSAGELFF. The DNA for the CDR3 is TGTGCCAGCAGCTTAGATTACAGTTCCGCCGGGGAGCTGTTTTTT.